What follows describes a single TCR beta chain. Its matching antigen is unknown. The data stem from a study of T cells after yellow fever vaccination. Overall study context: Libraries from low-cell-number fractions were prepared with the SMART-Seq v4 Ultra Low Input RNA kit.

TCR cDNA, made by 5'RACE template switching, carried an added universal primer site and UMIs. MiXCR, run by TCRdb on the 5' RACE reads, gives a single entry per CDR3 protein. The sample contains 250,000 to 400,000 distinct CDR3 sequences, around 4.4% of which appear only once. CDR3 length: 17 residues. Trimming took off 7 bases at V and 4 bases at J, with 24 bases between the two ends. Whole-study results and caveats: FACS-sorted repertoires could contain abundant clonotypes contaminating from the bulk population. The secondary response was weaker, and its peak arrived faster, on day 5 versus 15.

The sequencing used PBMCs, collected 15 days after the yellow fever booster vaccination. This sequence joins TRBV12-3 or TRBV12-4 and TRBJ2-3, with no clear D. The clonotype was recovered from a man aged 18 to 35 who received the YFV17D yellow fever vaccine. In DNA form, the CDR3 reads TGTGCCAGCACCTCCGGATATTACGGGTACAGTGCAGATACGCAGTATTTT. It yields the protein CASTSGYYGYSADTQYF.